The next 28 T cell receptor beta chains were all read from a single sample in a study of graft-versus-host responses after intestinal transplantation (dated by TCRdb to the early 2020s). Library generation was performed with the immunoSEQ multiplex PCR assay. Not all clones reach the TCRdb copy of this immuneACCESS table, which keeps in-frame sequences only. Checked studies attribute under half of the gap to unresolved V genes and leave the rest unexplained. The sample contains around 30,000 clones, about 92% of them found a single time. The ten largest clones capture 0.6% to 0.75% of the sample. The sample consisted of PBMCs, taken 66 days after intestinal transplant. The receptors stem from a human patient who received an intestinal transplant, so some T cells may come from the graft donor.

J is TRBJ2-2 and V is TRBV11-3; a possible D gene is TRBD1 (6 bases). V gave up 3 bases and J gave up 4 bases, with 12 bases separating them. CDR3 size: 15 residues. In germline, CDR1 is SGHNT, CDR2 YENEEA. The CDR3 coding sequence is TGTGCCAGCAGCTTTCTGGGACACTCCACCGGGGAGCTGTTTTTT. Residues: CASSFLGHSTGELFF. The whole variable domain, remainder taken from reference TRBV11-3 and TRBJ2-2, is EAGVVQSPRYKIIEKKQPVAFWCNPISGHNTLYWYLQNLGQGPELLIRYENEEAVDDSQLPKDRFSAERLKGVDSTLKIQPAELGDSAVYLCASSFLGHSTGELFFGEGSRLTVL.

The chain employs TRBV28 and TRBJ2-7; tentative D call: TRBD2 (6 bases). The V gene's germline CDR1 is MDHEN and CDR2 SYDVKM. V lost 10 bases and J 3 bases, leaving 16 bases between the germline ends. This CDR3 contains 13 residues. Here the CDR3 reads CAIGDSAYYEQYF. CDR3 coding DNA: TGTGCCATAGGGGACTCAGCCTACTACGAGCAGTACTTC.

The chain uses TRBV7-6 and TRBJ1-5; TRBD1 agrees at 9 bases. The germline gives CDR1 SGHVS, CDR2 FNYEAQ. The CDR3 covers 16 residues. J lost 6 bases, V lost 5 bases, and 11 bases had no gene match. CDR3 nucleotide sequence: TGTGCCAGCAGCCCCACGGGGGACAGGGAGGGTCAGCCCCAGCATTTT. Protein product: CASSPTGDREGQPQHF.

As for this clone: Other nucleotide sequences in the sample specify the same CDR3. The chain carries TRBV29-1 and TRBJ2-7; D gene unclear. V shed 7 bases and J shed 4 bases, with 17 bases lying between them. CDR3 length equals 13 residues. Per germline, CDR1 SQVTM and CDR2 ANQGSEA. The CDR3 DNA reads TGCAGCGCCCGACACACCGAGAGGTACGAGCAGTACTTC. Protein product: CSARHTERYEQYF.

This clone came up once. The chain has TRBV11-3 and TRBJ2-7; 13 bases map to TRBD2. V was pared by 5 bases and J by 7 bases, with 8 bases of the junction left unmatched. CDR3 length: 15 amino acids. Germline CDR1 SGHNT, CDR2 YENEEA. The CDR3 coding sequence is TGTGCCAGCAGCCGCGGGACTAGCGGGACCCTAGAGCAGTACTTC. This encodes CASSRGTSGTLEQYF.

This clone occurred once. The V and J genes are TRBV11-2 and TRBJ1-3, with D uncertain. V was clipped by 0 bases and J by 2 bases, with 8 bases between them. The germline CDR1 and CDR2 sequences are SGHAT and FQNNGV. The length of the CDR3 is 15 residues. In nucleotides, the CDR3 is TGTGCCAGCAGCTTAGAGGTTGGGCCTGGAAACACCATATATTTT. This sequence encodes CASSLEVGPGNTIYF.

This chain joins TRBV27 and TRBJ2-7, with 7 bases matching TRBD1. CDR1 is MNHEY and CDR2 is SMNVEV in the germline V gene (reference sequence). The CDR3 is 14 residues long. Trimming took 4 bases from V and 4 from J; bases not matched to a gene: 7. The DNA for the CDR3 is TGTGCCAGCAGTTCGACAGGGTCCGGGTACGAGCAGTACTTC. Protein product: CASSSTGSGYEQYF.

This chain links TRBV21-1 with TRBJ1-1; the table's D gene call, TRBD1, was not cross checked with the DNA. TRBV21-1 is marked as a pseudogene. This CDR3 is built from 16 residues. CDR3 nucleotide sequence: TGTGCCAGCAGCCCCCTTGTGGGGCAGGCGCCCACTGAAGCTTTCTTT. Translation gives CASSPLVGQAPTEAFF.

The chain joins TRBV2 to TRBJ2-3; 12 positions match TRBD2. The CDR3 contains 17 residues. CDR1 is SNHLY, CDR2 FYNNEI, per germline. J was trimmed by 4 bases and V by 6 bases; bases with no gene match: 11. The CDR3 spells CASSRTLAGGNSDTQYF. The CDR3 nucleotides are TGTGCCAGCAGCAGAACACTAGCGGGAGGTAATTCAGATACGCAGTATTTT.

The chain joins TRBV5-3 to TRBJ2-1; D is ambiguous. TRBV5-3 is recorded as an ORF, its role being uncertain. The CDR3 length is 13 residues. Trimming stripped 3 bases from V and 4 bases from J, with 8 bases between. The chain's CDR3 is CARSYRVYNEQFF. As DNA, the CDR3 is TGTGCCAGAAGCTACCGAGTATACAATGAGCAGTTCTTC.

The chain links TRBV4-1 to TRBJ1-6, with TRBD1 as a possible D gene (6 bases). The CDR3 extends over 13 amino acids. Germline V gene sequence: CDR1 MGHRA, CDR2 YSYEKL. V lost 3 bases to trimming and J lost 9 bases, with 9 bases between them. The CDR3 bases are TGCGCCAGCAGCCAGATCAGGGGTTCACCCCTCCACTTT. The encoded protein is CASSQIRGSPLHF.

The CDR3 region is CASAGGRTDQPQHF. CDR3 nucleotides: TGTGCCTCAGCTGGGGGGCGGACTGATCAGCCCCAGCATTTT. The chain links TRBV5-8 to TRBJ1-5; D is possibly TRBD1 (6 bases). The CDR3 is made up of 14 amino acids. Germline V gene lookup returns CDR1 SGHTS and CDR2 YDEGEE. Trimming took 10 bases from V and 5 from J, leaving 19 bases between them.

This chain uses TRBV6-6 with TRBJ2-7; no clear D gene. The CDR3 is 13 amino acids. Trimming removed 6 bases from V and 7 bases from J, with 16 bases in between. In germline, CDR1 is MNHNY, CDR2 SVGAGI (reference sequence). The CDR3 bases are TGTGCCAGCAGCATAGTACCCGGGTGGGAGCAGTACTTC. This codes for CASSIVPGWEQYF.

The CDR3 is CASSRLDSGANVLTF. The CDR3, as DNA: TGTGCCAGCAGCCGGCTGGACTCTGGGGCCAACGTCCTGACTTTC. V gene TRBV5-4 combines with J gene TRBJ2-6, with no clear D. The CDR3 extends over 15 amino acids. The V end lost 4 bases, the J end lost 0 bases, and 8 bases lay between the germline ends. Germline CDR1 reads SGHNT; CDR2 reads YYREEE (reference sequence).

This clone was detected once. The rearrangement joins TRBV7-9 to TRBJ1-1, with TRBD1 matching over 8 bases. The CDR3 sequence is 15 residues long. After removal of 7 bases from V and 8 bases from J, the junction contained 15 bases not matched to a gene. Germline V gene data show CDR1 as SEHNR and CDR2 as FQNEAQ (reference sequence). The CDR3: CASKQTGQDPPEAFF. The CDR3, as DNA: TGTGCCAGCAAACAAACGGGACAGGATCCCCCCGAAGCTTTCTTT.

CDR3 sequence (DNA): TGTGCCAGCAGTGACGGACTAGCGGTCTACAATGAGCAGTTCTTC. Translating it yields CASSDGLAVYNEQFF. The chain is built from TRBV6-4 and TRBJ2-1, with 10 bases matching TRBD2. CDR1 is MRHNA and CDR2 is SNTAGT in the germline V gene. V trimming: 2 bases; J trimming: 3 bases; junction bases outside the gene matches: 1. CDR3 length: 15 residues.

The V gene is TRBV28, the J gene TRBJ1-2; D not certain. Trimming shortened V by 3 bases and J by 4 bases, and 6 bases separated the two germline ends. The CDR3 loop spans 12 amino acids. Germline CDR1 and CDR2: MDHEN and SYDVKM. This chain's CDR3 is CASSFQGYGYTF. Written as DNA, the CDR3 is TGTGCCAGCAGTTTTCAAGGCTATGGCTACACCTTC.

This clone was recorded only once. The J gene is TRBJ1-4, the V gene TRBV19, with no clear D. CDR3 size: 12 residues. CDR1 is LNHDA and CDR2 is SQIVND in the germline V gene (reference sequence). V was clipped by 6 bases and J by 8 bases, with 10 bases between them. CDR3 in amino acids: CASRNMWEKLFF. For the CDR3, the DNA is TGTGCCAGTAGAAACATGTGGGAAAAACTGTTTTTT.

V is TRBV6-1 and J is TRBJ2-3; the D is unclear. CDR3 length: 15 residues. V lost 2 bases, J lost 2 bases, and 11 bases lay in between. Germline V gene data show CDR1 as MNHNS and CDR2 as SASEGT. Written as DNA, the CDR3 is TGTGCCAGCAGTGAAATCACAGAGTACACAGATACGCAGTATTTT. Translating it yields CASSEITEYTDTQYF.

The rearrangement uses TRBV28 and TRBJ2-2, with D maybe TRBD1 (6 bases). Trimming stripped 6 bases from V and 7 bases from J, with 12 bases between. CDR3 size: 13 residues. Germline CDR1 MDHEN, CDR2 SYDVKM. CDR3 sequence (DNA): TGTGCCAGCAGCGAAACAGGGTACGGGGAGCTGTTTTTT. Protein product: CASSETGYGELFF.

The J gene is TRBJ2-3, the V gene TRBV7-9, with D possibly matching TRBD2 (6 bases). CDR3 length: 16 residues. Trimming took off 3 bases at V and 0 bases at J, with 13 bases between the two ends. From germline, CDR1 is SEHNR and CDR2 FQNEAQ (reference sequence). Here the CDR3 reads CASSFLGDFSTDTQYF. The DNA of the CDR3 is TGTGCCAGCAGCTTCCTCGGGGACTTCAGCACAGATACGCAGTATTTT.

J is TRBJ2-7 and V is TRBV4-1, with TRBD1 as a possible D gene (6 bases). The CDR3 length is 14 residues. V was shortened by 1 base and J by 6 bases, with 13 bases between the two germline ends. Germline V gene data show CDR1 as MGHRA and CDR2 as YSYEKL. The DNA for the CDR3 is TGCGCCAGCAGCCAAGTGAGTCAGGGGCGCGAGCAGTACTTC. Its translation: CASSQVSQGREQYF.

This clone was seen a single time. The CDR3 DNA is TGTGCCAGCAGTGGGGGGGCAGGGGGTGATTCACCCCTCCACTTT. Encoded protein: CASSGGAGGDSPLHF. V usage is TRBV6-4 and J usage is TRBJ1-6, with 7 bases lining up with TRBD1. Germline V gene sequence: CDR1 MRHNA, CDR2 SNTAGT. The CDR3 has 15 amino acids. V lost 4 bases and J lost 8; bases outside the gene matches: 8.

J is TRBJ2-5 and V is TRBV5-6; D is undetermined. Looked up from germline, CDR1 is SGHDT and CDR2 is YYEEEE. V shed 0 bases and J shed 3 bases, with 18 bases lying between them. The CDR3 totals 17 residues. The DNA of the CDR3 is TGTGCCAGCAGCTTGGGTAAGCGCCCTCAGATTGAAGAGACCCAGTACTTC. Translation: CASSLGKRPQIEETQYF.

V gene TRBV19 combines with J gene TRBJ1-2; 11 bases match TRBD1. The CDR3 has 15 residues. Germline loops: CDR1 LNHDA, CDR2 SQIVND (reference sequence). Trimming removed 6 bases from V and 4 bases from J; junction bases left unmatched: 7. This CDR3 is CASRNWTGGLYGYTF. Written as DNA, the CDR3 is TGTGCCAGTAGGAACTGGACAGGGGGCCTCTATGGCTACACCTTC.

The chain is built from TRBV6-1 and TRBJ2-5; weak D call: TRBD2 (6 bases). CDR1 MNHNS and CDR2 SASEGT come from the germline V gene. The CDR3 is 14 residues long. Trimming removed 2 bases at V and 1 base at J, with 8 bases between. The CDR3 loop reads CASSEWGGQETQYF. The CDR3 DNA reads as TGTGCCAGCAGTGAATGGGGAGGCCAAGAGACCCAGTACTTC.

V gene TRBV11-3 combines with J gene TRBJ2-6, with a weak D call TRBD2 (6 bases). The CDR3 extends over 15 amino acids. Trimming cost V 5 bases and J 1 base, with 9 bases left between them. The germline V gene has CDR1 SGHNT and CDR2 YENEEA. DNA for the CDR3: TGTGCCAGCAGCCCGGGGGAGTCTGGGGCCAACGTCCTGACTTTC. Its translation is CASSPGESGANVLTF.

The chain employs TRBV28 and TRBJ1-1; TRBD1 matches at 8 bases. Losses at the gene ends were 3 bases for V and 4 bases for J; bases not matched to a gene: 4. The CDR3 sequence is 14 residues long. CDR1 and CDR2 from the germline V gene are MDHEN and SYDVKM. CDR3 protein: CASSFRTGFTEAFF. CDR3 bases: TGTGCCAGCAGTTTCCGGACAGGGTTCACTGAAGCTTTCTTT.